This T cell receptor beta chain originates from a study of blood T cell repertoires in COVID-19. The CDR3 extends over 13 amino acids. Germline V CDR1 and CDR2: SNHLY, FYNNEI. The V end was cut by 3 bases, the J end by 8 bases, with 13 bases between. Assay used: immunoSEQ multiplex PCR; TCRdb lists only in-frame clones, some missing. The table lists about 73,000 clones, roughly four fifths of them singletons. Specimen: peripheral blood. The sequence derives from a man in his 70s with COVID-19, enrolled during active disease. This chain uses TRBV2 with TRBJ1-2, with a possible D match to TRBD1 (5 bases). The chain's CDR3 is CASSDDQGGGYTF. The CDR3 DNA is TGTGCCAGCAGTGACGACCAGGGCGGAGGCTACACCTTC.